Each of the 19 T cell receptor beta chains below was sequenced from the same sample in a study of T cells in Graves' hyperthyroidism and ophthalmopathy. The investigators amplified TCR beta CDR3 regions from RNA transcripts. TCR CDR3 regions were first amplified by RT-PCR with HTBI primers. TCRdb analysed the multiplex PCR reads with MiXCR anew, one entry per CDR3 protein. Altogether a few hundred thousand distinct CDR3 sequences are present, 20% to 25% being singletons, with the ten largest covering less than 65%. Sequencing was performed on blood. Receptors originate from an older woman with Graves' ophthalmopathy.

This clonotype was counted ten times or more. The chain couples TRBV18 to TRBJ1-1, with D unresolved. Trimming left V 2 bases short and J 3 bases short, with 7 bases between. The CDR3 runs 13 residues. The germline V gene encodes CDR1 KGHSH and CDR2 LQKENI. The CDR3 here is CASSPTVDTEAFF. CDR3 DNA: TGTGCCAGCTCACCAACCGTGGACACTGAAGCTTTCTTT.

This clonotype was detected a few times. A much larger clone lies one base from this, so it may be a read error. CDR3: CASNLAGPTNTQYF. CDR3 sequence (DNA): TGTGCCAGCAACCTAGCGGGACCCACAAATACGCAGTATTTT. This chain connects TRBV2 to TRBJ2-3; TRBD2 aligns across 9 bases. The CDR3 runs 14 residues. From germline, CDR1 is SNHLY and CDR2 FYNNEI.

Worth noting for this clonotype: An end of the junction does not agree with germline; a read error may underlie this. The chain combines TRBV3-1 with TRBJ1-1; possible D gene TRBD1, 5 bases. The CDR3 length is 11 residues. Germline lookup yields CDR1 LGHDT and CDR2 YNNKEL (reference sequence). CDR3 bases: TGTGCCAGCAGCAAAGACAGAGAAGCTTTCTTT. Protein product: CASSKDREAFF.

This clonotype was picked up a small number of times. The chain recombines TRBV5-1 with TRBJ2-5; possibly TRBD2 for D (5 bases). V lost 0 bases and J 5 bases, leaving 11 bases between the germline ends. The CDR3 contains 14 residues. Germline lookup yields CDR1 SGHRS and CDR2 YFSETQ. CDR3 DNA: TGCGCCAGCAGCTTGGGACTACCCAGCGAGACCCAGTACTTC. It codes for CASSLGLPSETQYF.

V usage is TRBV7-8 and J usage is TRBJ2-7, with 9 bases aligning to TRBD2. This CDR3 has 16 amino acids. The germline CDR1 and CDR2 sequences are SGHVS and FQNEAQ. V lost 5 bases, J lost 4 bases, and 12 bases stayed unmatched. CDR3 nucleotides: TGTGCCAGCAGCCATCCGGGGAGCGGGAGGTGGTACGAGCAGTACTTC. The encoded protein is CASSHPGSGRWYEQYF.

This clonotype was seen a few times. CDR3 sequence: CASSLSGRAVEQFF. In nucleotides, the CDR3 is TGTGCCAGCAGCTTAAGCGGGAGGGCCGTTGAGCAGTTCTTC. The chain recombines TRBV9 with TRBJ2-1, with TRBD2 identical over 10 bases. The CDR3 length is 14 residues. CDR1 SGDLS and CDR2 YYNGEE come from the germline V gene. V gave up 4 bases and J gave up 9 bases; unmatched junction bases: 7.

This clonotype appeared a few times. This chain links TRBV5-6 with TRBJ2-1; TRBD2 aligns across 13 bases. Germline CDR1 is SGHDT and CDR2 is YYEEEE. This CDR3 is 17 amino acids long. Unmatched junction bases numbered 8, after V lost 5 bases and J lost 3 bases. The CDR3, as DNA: TGTGCCAGCAGAACCGTGGGACTAGCGGGATACTACAATGAGCAGTTCTTC. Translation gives CASRTVGLAGYYNEQFF.

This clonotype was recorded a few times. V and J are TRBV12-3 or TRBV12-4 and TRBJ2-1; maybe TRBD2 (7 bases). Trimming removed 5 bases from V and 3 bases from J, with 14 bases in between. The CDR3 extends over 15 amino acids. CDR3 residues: CASSRSGTIYNEQFF. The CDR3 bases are TGTGCCAGCAGTCGAAGCGGGACAATCTACAATGAGCAGTTCTTC.

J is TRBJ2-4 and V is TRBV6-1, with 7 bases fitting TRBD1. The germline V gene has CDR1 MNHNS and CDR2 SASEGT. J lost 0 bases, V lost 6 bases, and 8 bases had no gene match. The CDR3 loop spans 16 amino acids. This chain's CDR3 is CASRRGTDLAKNIQYF. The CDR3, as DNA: TGTGCCAGCAGGCGAGGGACAGATCTAGCCAAAAACATTCAGTACTTC.

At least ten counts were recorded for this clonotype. This CDR3 is CASSPRAARETQYF. For the CDR3, the DNA is TGTGCCAGCAGCCCCAGGGCGGCTCGGGAGACCCAGTACTTC. V is TRBV12-3 or TRBV12-4 and J is TRBJ2-5, with D maybe TRBD1 (5 bases). The germline V and J ends were trimmed by 6 bases and 5 bases, with 16 bases remaining between them. The CDR3 sequence is 14 residues long.

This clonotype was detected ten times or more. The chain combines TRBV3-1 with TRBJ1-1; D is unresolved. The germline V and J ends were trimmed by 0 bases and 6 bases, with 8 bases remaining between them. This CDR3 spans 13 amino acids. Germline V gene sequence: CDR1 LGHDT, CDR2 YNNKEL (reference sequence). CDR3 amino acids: CASSQDFWAEAFF. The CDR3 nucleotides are TGTGCCAGCAGCCAAGACTTCTGGGCTGAAGCTTTCTTT.

The CDR3 DNA follows: TGCAGTGCTAGAGACCAGGGGGCAGGCGAAAAACTGTTTTTT. This codes for CSARDQGAGEKLFF. The chain employs TRBV20-1 and TRBJ1-4, with 8 bases matching TRBD1. The ends lost 0 bases at V and 8 bases at J; junction bases unmatched: 5. This CDR3 contains 14 residues. CDR1 DFQATT and CDR2 SNEGSKA come from the germline V gene (reference sequence).

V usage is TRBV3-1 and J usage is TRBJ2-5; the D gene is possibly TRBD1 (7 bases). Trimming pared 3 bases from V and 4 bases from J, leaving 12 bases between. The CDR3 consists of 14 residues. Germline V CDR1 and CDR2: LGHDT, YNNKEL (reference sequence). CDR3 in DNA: TGTGCCAGCAGCCACTCAGGGGGAGGAGAGACCCAGTACTTC. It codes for CASSHSGGGETQYF.

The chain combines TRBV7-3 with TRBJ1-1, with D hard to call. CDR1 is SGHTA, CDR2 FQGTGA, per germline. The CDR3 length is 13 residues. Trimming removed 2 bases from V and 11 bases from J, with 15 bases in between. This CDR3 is CASSLGPLRPAFF. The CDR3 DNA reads TGTGCCAGCAGCTTAGGACCTCTTCGCCCTGCTTTCTTT. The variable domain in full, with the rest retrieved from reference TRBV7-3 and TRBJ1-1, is GAGVSQTPSNKVTEKGKYVELRCDPISGHTALYWYRQSLGQGPEFLIYFQGTGAADDSGLPNDRFFAVRPEGSVSTLKIQRTERGDSAVYLCASSLGPLRPAFFGQGTRLTVV.

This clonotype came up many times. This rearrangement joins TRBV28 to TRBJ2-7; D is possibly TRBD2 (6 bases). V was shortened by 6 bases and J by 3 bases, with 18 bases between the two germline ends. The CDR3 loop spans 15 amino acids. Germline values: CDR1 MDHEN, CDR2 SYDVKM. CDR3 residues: CASSTSGDLGYEQYF. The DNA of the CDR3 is TGTGCCAGCAGCACCTCCGGGGACTTGGGCTACGAGCAGTACTTC.

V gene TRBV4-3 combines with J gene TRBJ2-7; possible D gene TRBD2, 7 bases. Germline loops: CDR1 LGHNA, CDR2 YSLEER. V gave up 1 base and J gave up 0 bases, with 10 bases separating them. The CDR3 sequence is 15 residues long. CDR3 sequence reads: CASSQGGGLSYEQYF. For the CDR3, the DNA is TGCGCCAGCAGCCAAGGGGGGGGGCTCTCCTACGAGCAGTACTTC.

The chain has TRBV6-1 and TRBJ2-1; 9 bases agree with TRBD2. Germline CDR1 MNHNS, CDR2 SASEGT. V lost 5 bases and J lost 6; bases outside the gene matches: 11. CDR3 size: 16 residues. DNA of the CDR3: TGTGCCAGCAGTTTTTTAAGCGGGAGGAGGGCCAATGAGCAGTTCTTC. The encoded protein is CASSFLSGRRANEQFF.

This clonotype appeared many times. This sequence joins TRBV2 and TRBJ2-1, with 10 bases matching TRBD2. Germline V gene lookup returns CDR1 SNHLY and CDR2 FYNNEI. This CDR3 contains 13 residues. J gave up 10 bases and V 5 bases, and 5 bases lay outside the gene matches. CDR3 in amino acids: CASSPGLALEQFF. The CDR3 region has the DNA TGTGCCAGCAGTCCGGGACTAGCGCTAGAGCAGTTCTTC.

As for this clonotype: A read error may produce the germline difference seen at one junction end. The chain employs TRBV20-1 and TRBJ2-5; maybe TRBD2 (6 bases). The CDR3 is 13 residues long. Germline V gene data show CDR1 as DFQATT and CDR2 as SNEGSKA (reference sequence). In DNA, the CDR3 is TGCAGTGTCGAATGGAGGGATCAAGGGACCCAGTACTTC. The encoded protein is CSVEWRDQGTQYF.